This T cell receptor (beta chain) is drawn from a study of CD8+ T cells in alopecia areata. Treatment described: oral pan-JAK inhibitor, 5-10 mg twice daily. V was trimmed by 0 bases and J by 7 bases, leaving 14 bases between them. Germline-derived CDR1 and CDR2 are SGHRS and YFSETQ. The CDR3 has 15 amino acids. Extraction of RNA preceded its reverse transcription into cDNA, which served as the sequencing template. Clones were sequenced by immunoSEQ multiplex PCR, and TCRdb holds only the in-frame ones, with some missing. Of about 300,000 clones in the sample, about 62% were seen once. Here the sequenced sample was CD4+ T cells sorted from blood, taken at week 24, from a patient treated with tofacitinib. This chain joins TRBV5-1 and TRBJ1-5; D is possibly TRBD1 (5 bases). The sequence derives from a human donor with alopecia areata. The CDR3 bases are TGCGCCAGCAGCTTGGAAGCAGGGCCCGGGCAGCCCCAGCATTTT. Its protein product is CASSLEAGPGQPQHF.